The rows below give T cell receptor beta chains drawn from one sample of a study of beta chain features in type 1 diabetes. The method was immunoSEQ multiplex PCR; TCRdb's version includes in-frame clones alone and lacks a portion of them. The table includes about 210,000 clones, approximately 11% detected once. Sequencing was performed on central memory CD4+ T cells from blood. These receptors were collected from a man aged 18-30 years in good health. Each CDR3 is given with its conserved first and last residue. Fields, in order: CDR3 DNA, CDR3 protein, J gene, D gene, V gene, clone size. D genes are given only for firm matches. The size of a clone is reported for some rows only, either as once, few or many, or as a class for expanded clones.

CDR3nt: TGTGCCTGGAGCGAGGACAGGGTGACTGAAGCTTTCTTT
CDR3aa: CAWSEDRVTEAFF
j_gene: TRBJ1-1
d_gene: TRBD1
v_gene: TRBV30
abundance: .

CDR3nt: TGCGCCAGCAACCCGACAGGGCAGATGAACACTGAAGCTTTCTTT
CDR3aa: CASNPTGQMNTEAFF
j_gene: TRBJ1-1
d_gene: TRBD1
v_gene: TRBV5-1
abundance: few

CDR3nt: TGTGCCAGCAGCCCCGCCCGGGACAGGTTTACCTACGAGCAGTACTTC
CDR3aa: CASSPARDRFTYEQYF
j_gene: TRBJ2-7
d_gene: TRBD1
v_gene: TRBV7-2
abundance: few

CDR3nt: TGTGCCTGGAGTGGGGGCGAGCGGGAGGCGCAGTATTTT
CDR3aa: CAWSGGEREAQYF
j_gene: TRBJ2-3
d_gene: TRBD2
v_gene: TRBV30
abundance: .

CDR3nt: TGTGCCAGCAGTTTCGGGACAGGGAACACAGATACGCAGTATTTT
CDR3aa: CASSFGTGNTDTQYF
j_gene: TRBJ2-3
d_gene: TRBD1
v_gene: TRBV6-5
abundance: .

CDR3nt: TGTGCCAGCAGCGAAAATATGGGAAGTGAGCAGTTCTTC
CDR3aa: CASSENMGSEQFF
j_gene: TRBJ2-1
d_gene: .
v_gene: TRBV5-6
abundance: few

CDR3nt: TGTGCCAGCAGCTCGGGACTAGCGGGAGGGGGCGGCTACGAGCAGTACTTC
CDR3aa: CASSSGLAGGGGYEQYF
j_gene: TRBJ2-7
d_gene: TRBD2
v_gene: TRBV5-4
abundance: many

CDR3nt: TGTGCCAGCAGAGTTACTAGCGGGAGTTACAATGAGCAGTTCTTC
CDR3aa: CASRVTSGSYNEQFF
j_gene: TRBJ2-1
d_gene: TRBD2
v_gene: TRBV2
abundance: few

CDR3nt: TGCAGTGCCAAGATTGAGACCCAGTACTTC
CDR3aa: CSAKIETQYF
j_gene: TRBJ2-5
d_gene: .
v_gene: TRBV20-1
abundance: .

CDR3nt: TGTGCCTGGAGTAGGATCGGGGGCTTCAGCTATGGCTACACCTTC
CDR3aa: CAWSRIGGFSYGYTF
j_gene: TRBJ1-2
d_gene: .
v_gene: TRBV30
abundance: .

CDR3nt: TGTGCCAGTACGGAGCCGACTCTGAGCGGGAGAGGCTCCTACAATGAGCAGTTCTTC
CDR3aa: CASTEPTLSGRGSYNEQFF
j_gene: TRBJ2-1
d_gene: TRBD2
v_gene: TRBV28
abundance: .

CDR3nt: TGTGCCAGCAGCCCCGCGGGGAGCGGTAGCTACGAGCAGTACTTC
CDR3aa: CASSPAGSGSYEQYF
j_gene: TRBJ2-7
d_gene: .
v_gene: TRBV7-2
abundance: .

CDR3nt: TGCAGCGTATTAGCGAAACAAGAGACCCAGTACTTC
CDR3aa: CSVLAKQETQYF
j_gene: TRBJ2-5
d_gene: .
v_gene: TRBV29-1
abundance: few

CDR3nt: TGTGCAAGTCGCCCCATGAGGAAGTGCGGGTACTTC
CDR3aa: CASRPMRKCGYF
j_gene: TRBJ2-7
d_gene: .
v_gene: TRBV12-2
abundance: many

CDR3nt: TGTGCCAGCAGGGGACCCGCTAGCGGCCCCTACAATGAGCAGTTCTTC
CDR3aa: CASRGPASGPYNEQFF
j_gene: TRBJ2-1
d_gene: TRBD2
v_gene: TRBV28
abundance: .

CDR3nt: TGTGCCAGCAGCTCCGGCGGAGAGAACACTGAAGCTTTCTTT
CDR3aa: CASSSGGENTEAFF
j_gene: TRBJ1-1
d_gene: .
v_gene: TRBV7-2
abundance: .

CDR3nt: TGTGCCAGCAGTCTCCCTGGGGTGAACACTGAAGCTTTCTTT
CDR3aa: CASSLPGVNTEAFF
j_gene: TRBJ1-1
d_gene: .
v_gene: TRBV6-6
abundance: .

CDR3nt: TGTGCCGGGGGACAGGGGGCGTCTGGGGCCAACGTCCTGACTTTC
CDR3aa: CAGGQGASGANVLTF
j_gene: TRBJ2-6
d_gene: TRBD1
v_gene: TRBV30
abundance: few

CDR3nt: TGTGCCAGCAGCTCGACCGGGACAGGGTTTTACAATGAGCAGTTCTTC
CDR3aa: CASSSTGTGFYNEQFF
j_gene: TRBJ2-1
d_gene: TRBD1
v_gene: TRBV7-2
abundance: .

CDR3nt: TGTGCCAGCAGTTTATCCACCGGGACAGGGGTCACTGAAGCTTTCTTT
CDR3aa: CASSLSTGTGVTEAFF
j_gene: TRBJ1-1
d_gene: TRBD1
v_gene: TRBV28
abundance: .

CDR3nt: TGTGCCTGGAGGACTTGGGGCCTGTATGAAGCTTTCTTT
CDR3aa: CAWRTWGLYEAFF
j_gene: TRBJ1-1
d_gene: .
v_gene: TRBV30
abundance: many

CDR3nt: TGCGCCAGCAGCCAAGATAGGTATATAGCGGGAGGCGACGAGCAGTACTTC
CDR3aa: CASSQDRYIAGGDEQYF
j_gene: TRBJ2-7
d_gene: TRBD2
v_gene: TRBV4-1
abundance: few

CDR3nt: TGTGCCAGCAGTCCGGGCCTGACGTGGGAGACCCAGTACTTC
CDR3aa: CASSPGLTWETQYF
j_gene: TRBJ2-5
d_gene: .
v_gene: TRBV7-2
abundance: .

CDR3nt: TGTGCCAGTAGTATACGGACTAGCGGGAGGTCCAACAATGAGCAGTTCTTC
CDR3aa: CASSIRTSGRSNNEQFF
j_gene: TRBJ2-1
d_gene: TRBD2
v_gene: TRBV19
abundance: few

CDR3nt: TGTGCCAGCGGGAGTTCACCCCTCCACTTT
CDR3aa: CASGSSPLHF
j_gene: TRBJ1-6
d_gene: .
v_gene: TRBV28
abundance: few

CDR3nt: TGTGCCAGCAGTTACACCAGGGCTACTGAAGCTTTCTTT
CDR3aa: CASSYTRATEAFF
j_gene: TRBJ1-1
d_gene: .
v_gene: TRBV6-5
abundance: few

CDR3nt: TGTGCCAGCAGCTTCGTTAGCTACTCCTACAATGAGCAGTTCTTC
CDR3aa: CASSFVSYSYNEQFF
j_gene: TRBJ2-1
d_gene: .
v_gene: TRBV7-2
abundance: few

CDR3nt: TGTGCCAGCAGTCCCCCGGGACAGGGGATTAAGACCCAGTACTTC
CDR3aa: CASSPPGQGIKTQYF
j_gene: TRBJ2-5
d_gene: TRBD1
v_gene: TRBV6-5
abundance: .

CDR3nt: TGTGCCAGCAGCAGACAGTCCCACAATGAGCAGTTCTTC
CDR3aa: CASSRQSHNEQFF
j_gene: TRBJ2-1
d_gene: .
v_gene: TRBV5-4
abundance: .

CDR3nt: TGTGCCAGCAGCCAAGATGGGACCCTTTCCTACAATGAGCAGTTCTTC
CDR3aa: CASSQDGTLSYNEQFF
j_gene: TRBJ2-1
d_gene: .
v_gene: TRBV14
abundance: few

CDR3nt: TGTGCCAGTAGCCTGGCCGCCGGGGAGCTGTTTTTT
CDR3aa: CASSLAAGELFF
j_gene: TRBJ2-2
d_gene: .
v_gene: TRBV19
abundance: .

CDR3nt: TGTGCCAGCAGCTTTCCGGGGGTAGAGACCCAGTACTTC
CDR3aa: CASSFPGVETQYF
j_gene: TRBJ2-5
d_gene: .
v_gene: TRBV7-9
abundance: few

CDR3nt: TGCGCCAGCGCCAGACAGGACTCCTACAATGAGCAGTTCTTC
CDR3aa: CASARQDSYNEQFF
j_gene: TRBJ2-1
d_gene: .
v_gene: TRBV5-1
abundance: .

CDR3nt: TGTGCCAGCAGCTTCTCTAGCGGCCCCTACGAGCAGTACTTC
CDR3aa: CASSFSSGPYEQYF
j_gene: TRBJ2-7
d_gene: TRBD2
v_gene: TRBV11-2
abundance: few

CDR3nt: TGTGCCAGCAGCGACAGGGACAGGGGACGGAAACTGTTTTTT
CDR3aa: CASSDRDRGRKLFF
j_gene: TRBJ1-4
d_gene: TRBD1
v_gene: TRBV7-2
abundance: .